These 5 T cell receptor beta chains share one sample of origin, sequenced in a study of cytomegalovirus exposure and HLA in healthy donors (dated by TCRdb to about 2017). Library preparation was by the immunoSEQ multiplex PCR assay. The multiplex PCR relied on a mix of 60 forward primers for TCR Vbeta segments and 13 reverse primers for TCR Jbeta segments. TCRdb carries this immuneACCESS record with in-frame sequences only. Its versions omit some clonotypes, under half of them owing to an unresolved V gene in the studies checked, with the rest unexplained. This sample has roughly 120,000 clones in its table, and more than 65% of those were observed once. The ten most abundant clones make up around 3.9% of the sample. Material for sequencing was PBMCs. Receptors were obtained from a human donor in good health.

V and J are TRBV15 and TRBJ2-3; D gene ambiguous. Germline loops: CDR1 LNHNV, CDR2 YYDKDF (reference sequence). The V and J ends lost 6 bases and 4 bases respectively, with 11 bases between them. The CDR3 loop spans 13 amino acids. The CDR3 is CATSEGAPDTQYF. CDR3 bases: TGTGCCACCAGTGAAGGAGCCCCAGATACGCAGTATTTT.

This clone was counted a few times. This rearrangement joins TRBV2 to TRBJ2-3, with 10 bases that match TRBD2. From germline, CDR1 is SNHLY and CDR2 FYNNEI. V was pared by 3 bases and J by 5 bases, with 14 bases of the junction left unmatched. The CDR3 sequence is 18 residues long. CDR3 DNA: TGTGCCAGCAGTGAGCCCGGCGCGACTAGCGGGTCCTTAGATACGCAGTATTTT. Translating gives CASSEPGATSGSLDTQYF.

The chain recombines TRBV5-1 with TRBJ1-2, with a tentative D call TRBD1 (6 bases). The CDR3 length is 17 residues. Germline CDR1 reads SGHRS; CDR2 reads YFSETQ. The V end was cut by 4 bases, the J end by 5 bases, with 24 bases between. As DNA, the CDR3 is TGCGCCAGCAGCCCCTACTTGTTCGTGACAGGACTGTATGGCTACACCTTC. As protein: CASSPYLFVTGLYGYTF. Full variable domain (rest looked up from reference TRBV5-1 and TRBJ1-2): KAGVTQTPRYLIKTRGQQVTLSCSPISGHRSVSWYQQTPGQGLQFLFEYFSETQRNKGNFPGRFSGRQFSNSRSEMNVSTLELGDSALYLCASSPYLFVTGLYGYTFGSGTRLTVV.

In regard to this clone: Mismatch with germline at one junction end may stem from a read error. V is TRBV7-7 and J is TRBJ1-1, with D uncertain. The CDR3 loop spans 13 amino acids. The germline CDR1 and CDR2 sequences are SSHAT and FNYEAQ (reference sequence). CDR3 sequence: CASSLEENTEAFF. The DNA of the CDR3 is TGTGCTAGCAGCTTGGAGGAGAACACTGAAGCTTTCTTT.

The V call is TRBV10-2, the J call TRBJ1-2; D is unclear. Germline CDR1 is WSHSY and CDR2 is SAAADI. With 2 bases removed from V and 2 bases from J, the gap between germline ends came to 12 bases. The CDR3 covers 15 residues. In DNA, the CDR3 is TGCGCCAGCAGTGAGGGACTCCTGAAGAACTATGGCTACACCTTC. Protein sequence: CASSEGLLKNYGYTF.